The 10 T cell receptor beta chains below all came from one sample that was sequenced in a study of blood T cell repertoires in COVID-19. The protocol was immunoSEQ multiplex PCR, while the TCRdb copy is restricted to in-frame clones and leaves out a portion. The sample shows around 190,000 clones, 88% of them seen only once. Sample: peripheral blood. These receptor sequences come from a man in his fifties with COVID-19, enrolled during active disease.

There are a few counts of this clone. This sequence joins TRBV28 and TRBJ2-7, with 10 bases that match TRBD2. Germline assignment: CDR1 MDHEN and CDR2 SYDVKM. Trimming took 4 bases from V and 7 from J; bases not matched to a gene: 13. The CDR3 has 16 residues. The DNA for the CDR3 is TGTGCCAGCAGTTCCTTAGCGGGGGGAGCTCCTCGGGAGCAGTACTTC. Translated: CASSSLAGGAPREQYF.

The chain uses TRBV5-1 and TRBJ2-5; no clear D gene. The CDR3 length is 12 residues. Germline CDR1 and CDR2: SGHRS and YFSETQ. V shed 4 bases and J shed 5 bases, with 9 bases lying between them. This chain's CDR3 is CASSARLETQYF. The CDR3 nucleotides are TGCGCCAGCAGCGCCCGGTTGGAGACCCAGTACTTC.

The V call is TRBV3-1 (or the pseudogene TRBV3-2), the J call TRBJ2-5; 9 nucleotides line up with TRBD1. Germline V gene data show CDR1 as LGHDT and CDR2 as YNNKEL (reference sequence). This CDR3 has 15 residues. The V and J ends lost 3 bases and 5 bases, in that order; junction bases with no gene match: 7. CDR3 nucleotides: TGTGCCAGCAGCCAGGGACAGGGTGGGATGGAGACCCAGTACTTC. It yields the protein CASSQGQGGMETQYF.

This rearrangement joins TRBV6-5 to TRBJ1-2; D remains ambiguous. The CDR3 length is 15 residues. V dropped 6 bases and J dropped 4 bases, with 18 bases sitting between them. Germline V gives CDR1 MNHEY, CDR2 SVGAGI. The CDR3 reads CASSQPRQNLYGYTF. The CDR3 nucleotides are TGTGCCAGCAGCCAGCCCAGACAAAACCTCTATGGCTACACCTTC.

V gene TRBV7-2 combines with J gene TRBJ2-1; D may be TRBD2 (6 bases). There are 13 residues in the CDR3. Trimming removed 7 bases from V and 10 bases from J, with 17 bases in between. Looked up from germline, CDR1 is SGHTA and CDR2 is FQGNSA. For the CDR3, the DNA is TGTGCCAGCACCTTGGGGCGGGGAGGAGAGCAGTTCTTC. It encodes CASTLGRGGEQFF. Full variable domain (outside the CDR3, taken from reference TRBV7-2 and TRBJ2-1): GAGVSQSPSNKVTEKGKDVELRCDPISGHTALYWYRQSLGQGLEFLIYFQGNSAPDKSGLPSDRFSAERTGGSVSTLTIQRTQQEDSAVYLCASTLGRGGEQFFGPGTRLTVL.

The J gene is TRBJ2-2, the V gene TRBV15; tentative D call: TRBD2 (6 bases). Trimming took 3 bases from V and 6 from J, leaving 17 bases between them. The germline CDR1 and CDR2 sequences are LNHNV and YYDKDF (reference sequence). The CDR3 length is 16 residues. CDR3 sequence reads: CATSREGLLGAGELFF. Written as DNA, the CDR3 is TGTGCCACCAGCAGGGAGGGTCTTCTAGGTGCCGGGGAGCTGTTTTTT.

This clone came up once. The gene calls are TRBV2 and TRBJ2-7; D is possibly TRBD2 (6 bases). This CDR3 spans 13 amino acids. V was trimmed by 7 bases and J by 7 bases, leaving 17 bases between them. Germline V gene data show CDR1 as SNHLY and CDR2 as FYNNEI. The CDR3 coding sequence is TGTGCCAGCACGGTCATCTCGGCGGGGGAGCAGTACTTC. It codes for CASTVISAGEQYF.

This chain uses TRBV7-3 with TRBJ1-1; TRBD1 matches at 7 bases. This CDR3 is built from 14 residues. Germline loops: CDR1 SGHTA, CDR2 FQGTGA. V lost 6 bases, J lost 3 bases, and 7 bases stayed unmatched. Written as DNA, the CDR3 is TGTGCCAGCAGTTACAGGGGCTGGGACACTGAAGCTTTCTTT. The encoded protein is CASSYRGWDTEAFF.

The V call is TRBV29-1, the J call TRBJ2-4; perhaps TRBD2 as D (5 bases). Trimming removed 7 bases at V and 4 bases at J, with 11 bases between. The germline V gene has CDR1 SQVTM and CDR2 ANQGSEA. This CDR3 is 12 amino acids long. CDR3 loop: CSALRGKNIQYF. CDR3 in DNA: TGCAGCGCTCTCCGGGGAAAAAACATTCAGTACTTC.

The CDR3 here is CASRGTLNTEAFF. CDR3 in DNA: TGTGCCAGCAGGGGGACATTGAACACTGAAGCTTTCTTT. This chain connects TRBV27 to TRBJ1-1; a weak D match, TRBD1 (6 bases). V was pared by 6 bases and J by 0 bases, with 8 bases between. The germline V gene has CDR1 MNHEY and CDR2 SMNVEV (reference sequence). This CDR3 is built from 13 residues.